Following are 7 T cell receptor beta chains from one sample sequenced in a study of sequential checkpoint blockade in melanoma. Treatment defined: randomized to nivolumab then ipilimumab (arm A) or the reverse (arm B). Sequencing was performed with immunoSEQ multiplex PCR; in TCRdb, only in-frame clones are kept and a portion is missing. This sample has about 5,300 clones, with roughly three fifths found just once. Material: CD8+ T cells sorted from blood (inferred from file names), obtained from a patient given nivolumab and ipilimumab in sequence. These receptors all come from a human donor with melanoma.

The V call is TRBV10-3, the J call TRBJ2-4; 9 bases agree with TRBD1. Germline trimming cut 0 bases from V and 3 bases from J; bases unmatched to any gene: 6. The CDR3 has 17 residues. Germline CDR1 is ENHRY and CDR2 is SYGVKD. The CDR3 loop reads CAISESRDRVGKNIQYF. The CDR3 bases are TGTGCCATCAGTGAGTCGCGGGACAGGGTCGGCAAAAACATTCAGTACTTC.

The V call is TRBV5-1, the J call TRBJ1-4, with D perhaps TRBD1 (5 bases). The CDR3 is made up of 15 amino acids. Trimming cost V 0 bases and J 9 bases, with 15 bases left between them. From germline, CDR1 is SGHRS and CDR2 YFSETQ. The CDR3 nucleotides are TGCGCCAGCAGCTTGGCGGGACCCCGCGGGAAAAAACTGTTTTTT. It yields the protein CASSLAGPRGKKLFF.

The chain employs TRBV6-4 and TRBJ2-1; 11 bases agree with TRBD1. Per germline, CDR1 MRHNA and CDR2 SNTAGT. This CDR3 comprises 15 residues. With V trimmed by 5 bases and J by 6 bases, 6 bases remained unmatched. The CDR3 region is CASSPGQGAFNEQFF. The CDR3, as DNA: TGTGCCAGCAGTCCCGGACAGGGGGCGTTCAATGAGCAGTTCTTC.

This clone was recorded once. The rearrangement uses TRBV27 and TRBJ2-5, with a possible D match to TRBD1 (6 bases). The CDR3 runs 14 residues. Trimming stripped 5 bases from V and 1 base from J, with 11 bases between. The germline gives CDR1 MNHEY, CDR2 SMNVEV (reference sequence). The CDR3 bases are TGTGCCAGCAGTCCCTTGGACAGCCAAGAGACCCAGTACTTC. The encoded protein is CASSPLDSQETQYF.

V gene TRBV7-8 combines with J gene TRBJ2-2; 14 bases line up with TRBD2. This CDR3 region has 17 residues. The V gene's germline CDR1 is SGHVS and CDR2 FQNEAQ. With V trimmed by 6 bases and J by 0 bases, 3 bases remained unmatched. The CDR3 nucleotides read TGTGCCAGCAGGACTAGCGGGGGGGACGCGAACACCGGGGAGCTGTTTTTT. This gives the protein CASRTSGGDANTGELFF.

The rearrangement joins TRBV4-1 to TRBJ2-1; 8 nucleotides match TRBD1. Trimming cost V 2 bases and J 4 bases; bases outside gene matches: 7. The CDR3 runs 16 residues. From germline, CDR1 is MGHRA and CDR2 YSYEKL. CDR3 nucleotide sequence: TGCGCCAGCAGCCAACGGACAGGGTCCCTTTACAATGAGCAGTTCTTC. Translation: CASSQRTGSLYNEQFF.

The genes are TRBV7-9 and TRBJ2-3; maybe TRBD1 (6 bases). V dropped 2 bases and J dropped 1 base, with 16 bases sitting between them. Germline V CDR1 and CDR2: SEHNR, FQNEAQ (reference sequence). CDR3 length equals 17 residues. The CDR3 reads CASSLPPTGMRTDTQYF. As DNA, the CDR3 is TGTGCCAGCAGCTTACCCCCGACAGGTATGCGCACAGATACGCAGTATTTT.